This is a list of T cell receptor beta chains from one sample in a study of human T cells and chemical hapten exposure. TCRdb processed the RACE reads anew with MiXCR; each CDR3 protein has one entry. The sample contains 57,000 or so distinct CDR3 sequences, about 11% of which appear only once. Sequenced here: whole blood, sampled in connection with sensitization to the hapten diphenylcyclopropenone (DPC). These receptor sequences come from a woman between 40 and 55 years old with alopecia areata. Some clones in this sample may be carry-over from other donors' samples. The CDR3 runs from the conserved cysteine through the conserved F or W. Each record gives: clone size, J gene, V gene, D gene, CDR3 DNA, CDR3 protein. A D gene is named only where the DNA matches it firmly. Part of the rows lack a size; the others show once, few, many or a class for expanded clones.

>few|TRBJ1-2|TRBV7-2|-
TGTGCCAGCAGCTTAGATGTCGGGCCAGCGATGGGCTACACCTTC
CASSLDVGPAMGYTF
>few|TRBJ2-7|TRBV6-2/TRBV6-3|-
TGTGCCACCGTCTCCGGGGTTAGCGCGCAGTACTTC
CATVSGVSAQYF
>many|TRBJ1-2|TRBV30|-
TGTGCCTGGGGGCCAGGGGACTATGGCTACACCTTC
CAWGPGDYGYTF
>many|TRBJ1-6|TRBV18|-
TGTGCCAGCTCACCAAGCACACAGGCCAGTAATTCACCCCTCCACTTT
CASSPSTQASNSPLHF
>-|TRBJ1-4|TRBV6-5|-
TGTGCCAGCAGGTTTAATGAAAAACTGTTTTTT
CASRFNEKLFF
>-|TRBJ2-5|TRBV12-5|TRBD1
TGTGCTAGTGGTTTGGTATTGGCAGGGGGCTGGGAGACCCAGTACTTC
CASGLVLAGGWETQYF
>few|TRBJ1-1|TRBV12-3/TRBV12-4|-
TGTGCCAGCAGGTCCCCCGGGACCCCCGAGACTGAAGCTTTCTTT
CASRSPGTPETEAFF
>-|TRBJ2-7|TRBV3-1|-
TGTGCCAGCAGCCCGGGCCCTTACTCCTACGAGCAGTACTTC
CASSPGPYSYEQYF
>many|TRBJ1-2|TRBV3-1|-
TGTGCCAGCAGCCCCAAGAATCAGGGAGGCTATGGCTACACCTTC
CASSPKNQGGYGYTF
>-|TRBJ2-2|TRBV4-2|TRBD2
TGTGCCAGCAGCCCGGTGGGAGCGGGAGGGAACACCGGGGAGCTGTTTTTT
CASSPVGAGGNTGELFF